This TCR beta chain was profiled in a study of regulatory T cells in long-lasting Graves disease. This clonotype was recorded at least ten times. The CDR3 loop spans 17 amino acids. Germline CDR1 and CDR2: MDHEN and SYDVKM. The trim removed 3 bases at V and 6 bases at J, leaving 6 bases unmatched. Time point specified: persistent/refractory GD, antithyroid drugs over 5 years with positive TRAb. The TCR library was made from RNA that had been extracted from PBMCs in TRIzol. Sequencing libraries for TCR beta were prepared with iRepertoire HTBI primers and Arm-PCR of CDR3 regions. From the multiplex PCR reads, TCRdb called clonotypes with MiXCR, one entry per CDR3 protein. The sample consists of under 450,000 distinct CDR3 sequences, approximately 25% of them appearing once.

This material consisted of peripheral blood mononuclear cells (PBMCs), taken when the disease was refractory, from a patient treated with antithyroid drugs. This chain uses TRBV28 with TRBJ2-2; TRBD2 matches at 14 bases. This sequence originates from a woman aged 40 to 50 with Graves disease. CDR3 protein: CASSFSGLAGVPGELFF. The CDR3 DNA is TGTGCCAGCAGTTTCTCGGGACTAGCGGGAGTTCCCGGGGAGCTGTTTTTT.